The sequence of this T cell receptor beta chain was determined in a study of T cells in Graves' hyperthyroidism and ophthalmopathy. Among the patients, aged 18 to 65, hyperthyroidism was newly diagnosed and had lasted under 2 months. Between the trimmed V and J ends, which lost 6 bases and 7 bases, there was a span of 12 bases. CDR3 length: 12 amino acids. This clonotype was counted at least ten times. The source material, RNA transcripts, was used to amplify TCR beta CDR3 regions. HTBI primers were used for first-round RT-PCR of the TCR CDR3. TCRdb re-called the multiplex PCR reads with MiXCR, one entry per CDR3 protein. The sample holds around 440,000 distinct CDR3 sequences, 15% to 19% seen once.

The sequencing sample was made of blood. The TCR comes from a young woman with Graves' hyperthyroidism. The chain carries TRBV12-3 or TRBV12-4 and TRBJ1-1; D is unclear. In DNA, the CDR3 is TGTGCCAGCAGCCCTTCGGATAATGAAGCTTTCTTT. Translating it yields CASSPSDNEAFF.